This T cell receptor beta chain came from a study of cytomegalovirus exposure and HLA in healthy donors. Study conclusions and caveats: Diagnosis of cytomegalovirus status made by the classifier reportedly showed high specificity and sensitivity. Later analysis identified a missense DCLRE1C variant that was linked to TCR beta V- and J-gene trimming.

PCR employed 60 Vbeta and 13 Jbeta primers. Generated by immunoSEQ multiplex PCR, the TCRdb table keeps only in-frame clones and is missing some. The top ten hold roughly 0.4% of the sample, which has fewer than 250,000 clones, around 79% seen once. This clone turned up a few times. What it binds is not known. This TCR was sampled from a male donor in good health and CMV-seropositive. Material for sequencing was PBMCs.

As DNA, the CDR3 is TGTGCCAGTAGTATCGAGCTGGTCTCCTACGAGCAGTACTTC. As protein: CASSIELVSYEQYF. The rearrangement joins TRBV19 to TRBJ2-7; D uncertain. Trimming removed 3 bases at V and 0 bases at J, with 9 bases between. This CDR3 region has 14 residues. CDR1 is LNHDA, CDR2 SQIVND, per germline (reference sequence).